These 11 T cell receptor beta chains originate from one sample sequenced in a study of long-term antiretroviral therapy in people with HIV. The authors ran the immunoSEQ assay, v3.0, at survey level. Assay: immunoSEQ multiplex PCR; the TCRdb copy retains only in-frame clones and omits some. The sample holds about 26,000 clones, about 88% seen once. The sequencing here drew on unsorted PBMCs, taken just over 2.6 years after starting antiretroviral therapy. These receptor sequences come from a man aged 35 to 55 with HIV.

The chain couples TRBV7-2 to TRBJ1-2; 11 nucleotides align to TRBD1. V trimming: 2 bases; J trimming: 6 bases; junction bases outside the gene matches: 5. This CDR3 comprises 15 residues. Germline CDR1 and CDR2: SGHTA and FQGNSA. CDR3 sequence (DNA): TGTGCCAGCAGCTTAATGGGACAGGGGGTTGATGGCTACACCTTC. Translated, it gives CASSLMGQGVDGYTF.

V is TRBV4-1 and J is TRBJ2-7; D is possibly TRBD1 or TRBD2 (6 bases each). The CDR3 runs 16 residues. Germline V gene data show CDR1 as MGHRA and CDR2 as YSYEKL. Trimming pared 1 base from V and 0 bases from J, leaving 13 bases between. The CDR3 DNA reads as TGCGCCAGCAGCCAAGCCCCGGGGGCGTACTCCTACGAGCAGTACTTC. Amino acids: CASSQAPGAYSYEQYF.

The V gene is TRBV7-2, the J gene TRBJ2-2, with 14 bases fitting TRBD2. This CDR3 has 15 residues. Trimming cost V 4 bases and J 6 bases; bases outside gene matches: 1. The germline gives CDR1 SGHTA, CDR2 FQGNSA. DNA of the CDR3: TGTGCCAGCAGCTGGACTAGCGGGGGGCCCGGGGAGCTGTTTTTT. Translation gives CASSWTSGGPGELFF.

The chain carries TRBV7-6 and TRBJ2-6, with D tentatively TRBD1 (5 bases). Between the trimmed V and J ends, which lost 3 bases and 0 bases, there was a span of 9 bases. Germline V gives CDR1 SGHVS, CDR2 FNYEAQ. The CDR3 contains 16 residues. As DNA, the CDR3 is TGTGCCAGCAGCTTGACAGTCCTCTCTGGGGCCAACGTCCTGACTTTC. Translating gives CASSLTVLSGANVLTF.

This clone showed up just a few times. The CDR3 DNA reads as TGCAGCGTGGGGGACACCTCGAGGGGCTACACCTTC. Protein product: CSVGDTSRGYTF. The V and J genes are TRBV29-1 and TRBJ1-2; possible D gene TRBD1, 6 bases. V lost 6 bases to trimming and J lost 8 bases, with 16 bases between them. The CDR3 contains 12 residues. CDR1 and CDR2 from the germline V gene are SQVTM and ANQGSEA.

The V call is TRBV7-2, the J call TRBJ2-2; 9 bases match TRBD2. This CDR3 spans 16 amino acids. Germline V gene data show CDR1 as SGHTA and CDR2 as FQGNSA. V was pared by 5 bases and J by 5 bases, with 9 bases of the junction left unmatched. The DNA for the CDR3 is TGTGCCAGCAGCCTATTGAGCGGGGGGCGGACCGGGGAGCTGTTTTTT. This translates into CASSLLSGGRTGELFF.

The V call is TRBV28, the J call TRBJ1-2; tentatively, D is TRBD1 (5 bases). This CDR3 comprises 14 residues. Trimming took off 5 bases at V and 3 bases at J, with 13 bases between the two ends. Germline V gene sequence: CDR1 MDHEN, CDR2 SYDVKM. CDR3 in amino acids: CASSPPDSYYGYTF. DNA for the CDR3: TGTGCCAGCAGTCCCCCTGACAGCTACTATGGCTACACCTTC.

The genes are TRBV30 and TRBJ1-1, with unresolved D. Trimming left V 5 bases short and J 2 bases short, with 18 bases between. Germline assignment: CDR1 GTSNPN and CDR2 SVGIG (reference sequence). The CDR3 consists of 15 residues. DNA of the CDR3: TGTGCCTGGTCTATCGGGGATCGGTTAAACACTGAAGCTTTCTTT. It encodes CAWSIGDRLNTEAFF.

V and J are TRBV19 and TRBJ1-6; possibly TRBD1 for D (6 bases). With 1 base removed from V and 9 bases from J, the gap between germline ends came to 13 bases. The CDR3 is 15 residues long. The germline gives CDR1 LNHDA, CDR2 SQIVND (reference sequence). The CDR3 sequence: CASSIGVRGASPLHF. The CDR3 bases are TGTGCCAGTAGTATAGGTGTCAGGGGTGCTTCACCCCTCCACTTT.

The chain joins TRBV4-2 to TRBJ1-2, with no clear D. There are 14 residues in the CDR3. CDR1 and CDR2 (germline): LGHNA, YNFKEQ. V was clipped by 0 bases and J by 4 bases, with 9 bases between them. The CDR3 loop reads CASSQDTGSYGYTF. The CDR3 bases are TGTGCCAGCAGCCAAGATACGGGGTCCTATGGCTACACCTTC.

The rearrangement uses TRBV4-1 and TRBJ1-2, with D maybe TRBD1 (6 bases). CDR1 is MGHRA and CDR2 is YSYEKL in the germline V gene. The CDR3 runs 13 residues. The V end was cut by 3 bases, the J end by 4 bases, with 9 bases between. CDR3 residues: CASSQGGTYGYTF. CDR3 coding DNA: TGCGCCAGCAGCCAGGGGGGCACCTATGGCTACACCTTC.